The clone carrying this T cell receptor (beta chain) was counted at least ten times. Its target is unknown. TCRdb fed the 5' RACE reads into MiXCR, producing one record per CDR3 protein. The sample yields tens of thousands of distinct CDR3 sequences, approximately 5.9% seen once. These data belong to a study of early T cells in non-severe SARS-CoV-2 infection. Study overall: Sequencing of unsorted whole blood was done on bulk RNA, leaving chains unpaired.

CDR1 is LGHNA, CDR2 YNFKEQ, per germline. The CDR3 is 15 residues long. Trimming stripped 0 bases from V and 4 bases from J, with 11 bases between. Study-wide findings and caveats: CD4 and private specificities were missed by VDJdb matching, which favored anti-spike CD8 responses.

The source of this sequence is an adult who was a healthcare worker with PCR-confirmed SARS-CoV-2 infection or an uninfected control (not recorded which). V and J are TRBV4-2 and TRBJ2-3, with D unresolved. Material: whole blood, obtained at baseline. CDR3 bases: TGTGCCAGCAGCCAAGATGCCTTGGTCGCAGATACGCAGTATTTT. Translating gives CASSQDALVADTQYF.